This T cell receptor beta chain was captured in a study of T cell repertoires in cytomegalovirus infection. One entry per CDR3 protein, called by TCRdb with MiXCR from the reads. The table has approximately 990,000 distinct CDR3 sequences, around 32% seen once; the top ten hold about 14%. Trimming cost V 4 bases and J 9 bases, with 7 bases left between them. The length of the CDR3 is 11 residues. CDR1 and CDR2 (germline): SNHLY, FYNNEI. As concerns this clonotype: The target antigen is unknown.

The source material was cultured CD8+ T cells from PBMCs, sampled from culture after CMV antigen stimulation. The clonotype originates from a human donor in good health (CMV status not recorded). Some clones in this sample may be carry-over from other donors' samples. The V call is TRBV2, the J call TRBJ2-1; D is ambiguous. Here the CDR3 reads CASSVGVEQFF. CDR3 in DNA: TGTGCCAGCAGTGTTGGGGTTGAGCAGTTCTTC.